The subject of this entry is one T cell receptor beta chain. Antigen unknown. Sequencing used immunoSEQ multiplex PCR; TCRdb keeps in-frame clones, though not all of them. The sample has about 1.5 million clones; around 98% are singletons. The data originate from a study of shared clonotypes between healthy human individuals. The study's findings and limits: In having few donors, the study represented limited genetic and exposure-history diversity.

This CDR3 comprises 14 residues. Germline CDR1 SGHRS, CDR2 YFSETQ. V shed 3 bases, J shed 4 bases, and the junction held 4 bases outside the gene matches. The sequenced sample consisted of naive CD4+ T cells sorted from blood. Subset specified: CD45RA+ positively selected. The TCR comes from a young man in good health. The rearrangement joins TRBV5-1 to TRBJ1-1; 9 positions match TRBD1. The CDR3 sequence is CASSWDRAGTEAFF. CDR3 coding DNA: TGCGCCAGCAGCTGGGACAGGGCGGGCACTGAAGCTTTCTTT.